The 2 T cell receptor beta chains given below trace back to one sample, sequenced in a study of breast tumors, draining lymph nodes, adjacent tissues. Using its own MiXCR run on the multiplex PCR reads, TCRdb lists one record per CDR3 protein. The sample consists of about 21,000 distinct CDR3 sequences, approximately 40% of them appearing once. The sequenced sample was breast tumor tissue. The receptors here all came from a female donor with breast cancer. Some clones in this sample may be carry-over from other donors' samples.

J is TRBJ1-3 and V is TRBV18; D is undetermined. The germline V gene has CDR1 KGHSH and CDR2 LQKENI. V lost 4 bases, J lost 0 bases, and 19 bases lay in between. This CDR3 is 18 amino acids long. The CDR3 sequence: CASSRPLQAHHSGNTIYF. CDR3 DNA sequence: TGTGCCAGCTCACGACCCCTTCAGGCACATCACTCTGGAAACACCATATATTTT.

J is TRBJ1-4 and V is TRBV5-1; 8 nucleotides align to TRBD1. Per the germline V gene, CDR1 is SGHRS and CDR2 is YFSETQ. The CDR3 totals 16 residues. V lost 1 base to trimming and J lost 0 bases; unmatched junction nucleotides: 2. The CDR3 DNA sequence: TGCGCCAGCAGCTTGACGACAGGGGCAACTAATGAAAAACTGTTTTTT. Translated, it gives CASSLTTGATNEKLFF.